This TCR beta chain originates from a study of cytomegalovirus exposure and HLA in healthy donors. Overall study context: There were approximately 400 genotyped donors. Of these, roughly 80% fell in the genetic ancestry cluster associated with self-reported Caucasian donors.

The V gene lost 5 bases and the J gene lost 1 base, with 22 bases spanning the gap. Germline lookup yields CDR1 SGHAT and CDR2 FQNNGV. The length of the CDR3 is 18 residues. In regard to this clone: No antigen is known for it.

Study-level points and caveats: Most TCR sequences were uncommon, yet certain public TCRs appeared in many donors. In a later analysis, most CMV-associated TCR beta chains appeared HLA-restricted.

It was with 60 Vbeta and 13 Jbeta primers that the PCR ran. Using immunoSEQ multiplex PCR, the repertoire was profiled, and TCRdb retains in-frame clones only, with some absent. In total, the table holds 110,000 to 150,000 clones. The sample comprised PBMCs. The receptor was derived from a woman aged 18-29 years in good health and CMV-seronegative. The chain employs TRBV11-2 and TRBJ2-3, with a weak D call TRBD2 (7 bases). The CDR3 sequence: CASSPRGYRGAGTDTQYF. The CDR3 nucleotides are TGTGCCAGCAGCCCTAGGGGCTACCGGGGGGCGGGCACAGATACGCAGTATTTT. Full variable domain (outside the CDR3, taken from reference TRBV11-2 and TRBJ2-3): EAGVAQSPRYKIIEKRQSVAFWCNPISGHATLYWYQQILGQGPKLLIQFQNNGVVDDSQLPKDRFSAERLKGVDSTLKIQPAKLEDSAVYLCASSPRGYRGAGTDTQYFGPGTRLTVL.